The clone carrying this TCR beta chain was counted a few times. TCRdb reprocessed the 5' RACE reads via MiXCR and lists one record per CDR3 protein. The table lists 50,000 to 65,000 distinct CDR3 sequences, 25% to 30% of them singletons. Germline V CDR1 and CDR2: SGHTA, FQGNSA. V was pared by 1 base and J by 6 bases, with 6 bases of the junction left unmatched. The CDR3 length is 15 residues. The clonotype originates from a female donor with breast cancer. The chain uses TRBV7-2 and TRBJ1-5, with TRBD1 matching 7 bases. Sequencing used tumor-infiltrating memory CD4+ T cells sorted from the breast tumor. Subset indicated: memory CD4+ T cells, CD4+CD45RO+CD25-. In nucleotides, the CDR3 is TGTGCCAGCAGCTTAGGCGGGACAGCGATTCAGCCCCAGCATTTT. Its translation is CASSLGGTAIQPQHF.